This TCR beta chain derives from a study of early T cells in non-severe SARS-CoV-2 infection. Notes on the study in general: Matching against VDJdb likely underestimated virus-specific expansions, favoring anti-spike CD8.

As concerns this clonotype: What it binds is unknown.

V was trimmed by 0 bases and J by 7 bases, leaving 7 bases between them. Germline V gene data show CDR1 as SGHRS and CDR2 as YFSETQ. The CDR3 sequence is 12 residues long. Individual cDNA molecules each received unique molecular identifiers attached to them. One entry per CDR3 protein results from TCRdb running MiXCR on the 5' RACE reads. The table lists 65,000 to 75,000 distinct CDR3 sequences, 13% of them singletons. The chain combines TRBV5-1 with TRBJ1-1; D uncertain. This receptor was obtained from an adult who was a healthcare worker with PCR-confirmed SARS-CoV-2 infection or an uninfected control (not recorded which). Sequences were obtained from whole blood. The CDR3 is CASSLEGSEAFF. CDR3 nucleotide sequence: TGCGCCAGCAGCTTGGAAGGTAGTGAAGCTTTCTTT.